The entry that follows covers one TCR beta chain sequence. Its antigen is undetermined. This specimen comes from a study of cytomegalovirus exposure and HLA in healthy donors. Study-wide background: Early release data held 85 million to 95 million unique TCRs from HLA-typed donors. Study results and caveats: It is likely that the observed cluster of highly shared sequence variants was a sequencing artifact.

The germline CDR1 and CDR2 sequences are KGHSH and LQKENI. J gave up 0 bases and V 3 bases, and 0 bases lay outside the gene matches. This CDR3 contains 14 residues. The PCR employed 60 Vbeta primers together with 13 Jbeta primers. Original handling: Unique TCR beta chains totaled approximately 83 million in a later count, with around 11 million of them shared. The method was immunoSEQ multiplex PCR; TCRdb's version includes in-frame clones alone and lacks a portion of them. The DNA gave D and trimming, while V, J and clone size come from that table. The sample yields about 170,000 clones, 80% to 90% seen once.

The clonotype originates from a male donor in good health and CMV-seronegative. Source material: PBMCs. This chain links TRBV18 with TRBJ2-3, with 7 bases lining up with TRBD1. CDR3 in DNA: TGTGCCAGCTCACCGGGACAGAGCACAGATACGCAGTATTTT. The encoded protein is CASSPGQSTDTQYF.